This T cell receptor beta chain was captured by sequencing in a study of T-cell memory formation after mild COVID-19. For the study at large: Across donors, TCR clusters were largely donor specific.

Each CDR3 protein is one row after TCRdb ran MiXCR on the 5' RACE reads. The profile shows nearly 350,000 distinct CDR3 sequences, over 10% of them singletons. This clonotype was seen only a few times. What it recognizes is unknown. Study conclusions and caveats: Pre-infection memory showed some responding clones, and this suggested that cross-reactive memory joined. Balance between CD4 and CD8 was seen in clones contracting day 15 to 85, and a CD4+ lean was seen in later expanders. Those CD4+ clones that contracted were mainly in CM and EM (CD8+ ones in EMRA).

Sequenced material: PBMCs or a T cell subset sorted from them (not recorded which). The source is a man aged 18 to 29 who had mild COVID-19 (a few samples of this study predate the infection). Cell type and time point are not known.

In DNA, the CDR3 is TGTGCCAGCAGTTACTATGGGAGTGGCGGGGGGGCAGATGAGCAGTTCTTC. Residues: CASSYYGSGGGADEQFF. V gene TRBV6-6 combines with J gene TRBJ2-1; 9 nucleotides agree with TRBD2. Trimming at V came to 1 base and at J to 8 bases, leaving 12 bases not matched to a gene. The germline V gene encodes CDR1 MNHNY and CDR2 SVGAGI (reference sequence). The CDR3 has 17 residues.